The sequence of this TCR beta chain was determined in a study of Ad26.COV2.S vaccination and SARS-CoV-2 variants (dated by TCRdb to about 2021). Study-wide context: Donors in the vaccine arm were drawn from COV1001, a multicentre, randomized, double-blind, placebo-controlled phase I-IIa trial testing Ad26.COV2.S in healthy adults. Investigators did not know the trial group allocation while performing experiments and assessing outcomes. Participants in the trial were split at random into five groups of five each, receiving low-dose or high-dose Ad26.COV2.S once or twice, or else placebo on both occasions. A total of around 32 samples were included in the TCR-sequenced set, comprising 19 Ad26.COV2.S vaccine recipients, 5 placebo recipients and 8 SARS-CoV-2 convalescent individuals. The specificity and breadth of SARS-CoV-2-reactive T cell receptors after Ad26.COV2.S vaccination were assessed by TCRbeta repertoire sequencing. Ad26.COV2.S was given intramuscularly at 5x10^10 or 1x10^11 viral particles, as a single shot or as two shots 56 days apart. On the study overall, not on this receptor specifically: Higher spike-specific TCR breadth was observed in Ad26.COV2.S recipients than in placebo recipients (P = 0.0014). After vaccination, substantial breadth of spike-specific CD8+ and CD4+ T cell responses was reported. Non-spike TCR breadth was comparable between vaccine and placebo recipients, consistent with the vaccine containing only spike. The study lacked the statistical power to compare responses across vaccine doses or regimens. The authors noted that total T cell responses may have been underestimated by the TCR breadth and depth analyses.

The sample's treatment or condition, from its label and the paper: some 20 received Ad26.COV2.S at low or high dose, single or two shots; about 5 received placebo; per-sample allocation not given. For vaccine and placebo recipients, repertoires were sequenced using samples collected on day 63 after the first injection. In Cohort 1b, some 25 adults aged 18-55 years were enrolled at a single site in Boston, USA, between 29 July and 7 August 2020. Ad26.COV2.S was a replication-incompetent adenovirus type 26 vector expressing a prefusion-stabilized SARS-CoV-2 spike protein from the original Wuhan strain. As regards this clone: It lacks a known antigen. Qualities for individual bases were not recorded, and no much larger clone is one base off.

The immunoSEQ Assay was used to sequence TCRbeta CDR3 regions. After extraction, genomic DNA underwent amplification by bias-controlled multiplex PCR, followed by high-throughput sequencing. The source study handled its data this way. To quantify the absolute abundance of every unique TCRbeta CDR3 region, sequences were collapsed and filtered. T cell fraction was estimated by normalizing TCRbeta template counts to usable DNA, with usable DNA measured through amplification of reference genes found in all nucleated cells. Repertoire TCRs were annotated as SARS-CoV-2-specific when V gene, CDR3 amino acid sequence and J gene were exactly matched to a known reactive TCR set. MIRA supplied the reference SARS-CoV-2 TCR set, which was filtered for enrichment in COVID-19-positive ImmuneCODE repertoires so that public or cross-reactive TCRs were removed. Based on the MIRA antigens, annotated TCRs were further analysed at the level of specific ORF or position within ORF. Breadth was defined as the number of annotated unique rearrangements divided by the total number of unique productive rearrangements, and depth was defined as the summed frequency of the annotated unique rearrangements. Two-sided Wilcoxon rank-sum tests were applied when comparing TCR breadth between groups. Drawn from immuneACCESS, this table holds only the in-frame rearrangements with V and J called that TCRdb kept. Clones are partly lost; checked studies trace under half to an unresolved V gene and leave the rest unexplained. Clone size and the V and J calls come from that table; the DNA yielded D and trimming. The sample table holds around 450,000 clones, of which 80% to 95% were seen once. Together, the top ten hold about 12% of the sample.

V trim: 8 bases; J trim: 7 bases; unmatched bases: 13. Based on the germline V gene (reference sequence), the CDR1 and CDR2 sequences are GTSNPN and SVGIG. The CDR3 sequence holds 14 residues, the cysteine and phenylalanine included. CDR3 DNA is the only sequence kept; it has 42 bases, read in frame from the first base. The origin of this receptor is a person between 18 and 65 years old who received the Ad26.COV2.S COVID-19 vaccine or a placebo. The source was peripheral blood, collected in a trial of Ad26.COV2.S vaccine versus placebo. The chain is made from TRBV30 and TRBJ2-1; 8 nucleotides in the junction match TRBD2. CDR3 sequence: CAAPRSGRINEQFF. The nucleotide sequence is TGTGCCGCCCCGCGGAGCGGGAGAATAAATGAGCAGTTCTTC.